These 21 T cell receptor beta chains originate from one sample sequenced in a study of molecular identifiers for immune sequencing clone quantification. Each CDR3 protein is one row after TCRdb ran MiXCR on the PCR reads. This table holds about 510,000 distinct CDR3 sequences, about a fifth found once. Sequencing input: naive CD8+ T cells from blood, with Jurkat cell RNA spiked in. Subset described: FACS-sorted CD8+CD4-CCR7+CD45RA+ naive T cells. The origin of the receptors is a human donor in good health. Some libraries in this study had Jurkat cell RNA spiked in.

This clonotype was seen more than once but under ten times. The CDR3 is CASSEALSRLNTEAFF. The CDR3 coding sequence is TGTGCCAGCAGTGAAGCGCTGTCCAGGCTGAACACTGAAGCTTTCTTT. The rearrangement links TRBV6-1 to TRBJ1-1; D is undetermined. CDR3 size: 16 residues. In germline, CDR1 is MNHNS, CDR2 SASEGT. V lost 0 bases and J 0 bases, leaving 11 bases between the germline ends.

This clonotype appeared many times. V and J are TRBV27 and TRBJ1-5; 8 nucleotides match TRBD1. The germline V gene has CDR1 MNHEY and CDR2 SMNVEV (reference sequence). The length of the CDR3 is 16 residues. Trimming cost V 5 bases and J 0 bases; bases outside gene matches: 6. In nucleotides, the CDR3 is TGTGCCAGCAGTCAACAGGGGGTTTATAGCAATCAGCCCCAGCATTTT. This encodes CASSQQGVYSNQPQHF.

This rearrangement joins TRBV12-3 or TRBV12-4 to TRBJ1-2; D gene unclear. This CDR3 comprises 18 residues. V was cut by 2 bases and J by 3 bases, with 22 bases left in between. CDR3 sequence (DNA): TGTGCCAGCAGTTTAAATGATGTAGTGCTTGTCGGTGACTATGGCTACACCTTC. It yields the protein CASSLNDVVLVGDYGYTF.

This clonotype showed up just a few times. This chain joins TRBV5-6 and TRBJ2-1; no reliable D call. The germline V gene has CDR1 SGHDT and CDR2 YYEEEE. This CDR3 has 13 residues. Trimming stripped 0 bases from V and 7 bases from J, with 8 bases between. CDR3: CASSLVVPNEQFF. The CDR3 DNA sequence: TGTGCCAGCAGCTTGGTCGTTCCGAATGAGCAGTTCTTC.

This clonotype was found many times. The CDR3 DNA sequence: TGTGCCAGCAGCCCCAGACAGGAGTCTAGCACAGATACGCAGTATTTT. Its translation: CASSPRQESSTDTQYF. J is TRBJ2-3 and V is TRBV13; maybe TRBD1 (6 bases). CDR3 length equals 16 residues. Trimming removed 5 bases at V and 0 bases at J, with 15 bases between. The germline gives CDR1 PRHDT, CDR2 FYEKMQ (reference sequence).

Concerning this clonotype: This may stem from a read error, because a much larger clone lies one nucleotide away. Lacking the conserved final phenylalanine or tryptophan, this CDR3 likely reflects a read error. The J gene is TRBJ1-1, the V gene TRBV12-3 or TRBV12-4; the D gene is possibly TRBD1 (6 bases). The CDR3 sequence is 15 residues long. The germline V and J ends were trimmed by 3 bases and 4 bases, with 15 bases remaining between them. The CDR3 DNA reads TGTGCCAGCAGTTTTAGTAGGGGGTTGGGCACTGAAGCTTTCTCT. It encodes CASSFSRGLGTEAFS.

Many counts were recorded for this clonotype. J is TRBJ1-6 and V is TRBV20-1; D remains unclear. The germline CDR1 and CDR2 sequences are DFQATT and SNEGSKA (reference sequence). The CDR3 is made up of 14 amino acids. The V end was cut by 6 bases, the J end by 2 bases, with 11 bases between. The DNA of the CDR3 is TGCAGTGCACTTCAGGATACCTATAATTCACCCCTCCACTTT. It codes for CSALQDTYNSPLHF.

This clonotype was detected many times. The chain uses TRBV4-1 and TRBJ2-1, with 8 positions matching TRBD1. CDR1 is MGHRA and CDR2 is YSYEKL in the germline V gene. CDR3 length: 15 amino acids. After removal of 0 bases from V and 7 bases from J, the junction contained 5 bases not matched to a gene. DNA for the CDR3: TGCGCCAGCAGCCAAGAGATGCGACAGGGGAATGAGCAGTTCTTC. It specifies CASSQEMRQGNEQFF.

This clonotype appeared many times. CDR3 amino acids: CASSLRNQPQHF. The CDR3 bases are TGTGCCAGCAGCTTAAGAAATCAGCCCCAGCATTTT. V and J are TRBV13 and TRBJ1-5, with D unclear. The CDR3 loop spans 12 amino acids. Germline loops: CDR1 PRHDT, CDR2 FYEKMQ (reference sequence). Trimming left V 2 bases short and J 4 bases short, with 3 bases between.

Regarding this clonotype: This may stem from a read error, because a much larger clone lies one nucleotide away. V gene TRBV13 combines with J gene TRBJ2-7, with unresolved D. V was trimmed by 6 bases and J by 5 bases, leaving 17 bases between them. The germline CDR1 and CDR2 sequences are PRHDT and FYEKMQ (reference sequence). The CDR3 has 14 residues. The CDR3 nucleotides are TGTGCCAGCAGTGCCCAGAGGTGTTACGACGAGCAGTACTTC. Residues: CASSAQRCYDEQYF.

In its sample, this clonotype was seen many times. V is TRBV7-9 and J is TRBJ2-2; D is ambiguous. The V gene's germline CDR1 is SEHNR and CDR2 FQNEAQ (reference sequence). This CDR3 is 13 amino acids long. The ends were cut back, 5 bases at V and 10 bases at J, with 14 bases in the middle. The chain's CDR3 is CASSPPSHEELFF. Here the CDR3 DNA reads TGTGCCAGCAGCCCGCCCAGTCATGAGGAGCTGTTTTTT.

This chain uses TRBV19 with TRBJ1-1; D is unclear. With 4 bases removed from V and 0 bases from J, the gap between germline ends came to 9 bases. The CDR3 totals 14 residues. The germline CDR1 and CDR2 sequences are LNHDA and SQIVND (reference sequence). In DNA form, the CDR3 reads TGTGCCAGTAGTACCGGACGGATGAACACTGAAGCTTTCTTT. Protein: CASSTGRMNTEAFF.

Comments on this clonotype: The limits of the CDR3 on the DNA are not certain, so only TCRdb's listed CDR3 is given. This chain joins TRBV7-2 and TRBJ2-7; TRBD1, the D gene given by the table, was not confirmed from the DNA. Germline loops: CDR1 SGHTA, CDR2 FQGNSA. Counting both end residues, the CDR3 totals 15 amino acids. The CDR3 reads CASSLVGTGNYEQCF.

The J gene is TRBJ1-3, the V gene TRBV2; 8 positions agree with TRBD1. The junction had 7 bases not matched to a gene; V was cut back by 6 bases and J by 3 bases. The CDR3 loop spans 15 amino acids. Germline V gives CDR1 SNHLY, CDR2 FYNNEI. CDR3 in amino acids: CASRKDRAGGNTIYF. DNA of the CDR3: TGTGCCAGCAGGAAGGACAGGGCTGGTGGAAACACCATATATTTT.

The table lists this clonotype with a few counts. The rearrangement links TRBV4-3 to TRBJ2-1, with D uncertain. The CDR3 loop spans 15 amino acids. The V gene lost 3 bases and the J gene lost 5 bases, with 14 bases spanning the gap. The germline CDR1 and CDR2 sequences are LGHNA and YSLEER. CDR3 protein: CASSQDRLEDNEQFF. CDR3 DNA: TGCGCCAGCAGCCAGGACCGACTCGAGGACAATGAGCAGTTCTTC.

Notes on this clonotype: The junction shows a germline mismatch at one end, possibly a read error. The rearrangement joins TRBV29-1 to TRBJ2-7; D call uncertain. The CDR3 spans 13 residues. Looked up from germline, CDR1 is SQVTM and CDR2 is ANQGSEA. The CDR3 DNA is TGCAGCGTTGAATTAGCAAACGCCTACGAGCAGTGCTTC. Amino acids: CSVELANAYEQCF.

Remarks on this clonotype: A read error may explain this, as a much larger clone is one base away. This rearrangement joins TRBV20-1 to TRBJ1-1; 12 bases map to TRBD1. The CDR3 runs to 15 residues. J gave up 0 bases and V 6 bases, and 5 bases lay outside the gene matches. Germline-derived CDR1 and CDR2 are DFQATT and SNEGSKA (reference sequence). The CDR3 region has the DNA TGCAGTGCCCGGGACAGGGGGCCTCTGAACACTGAAGCTTTCTTT. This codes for CSARDRGPLNTEAFF.

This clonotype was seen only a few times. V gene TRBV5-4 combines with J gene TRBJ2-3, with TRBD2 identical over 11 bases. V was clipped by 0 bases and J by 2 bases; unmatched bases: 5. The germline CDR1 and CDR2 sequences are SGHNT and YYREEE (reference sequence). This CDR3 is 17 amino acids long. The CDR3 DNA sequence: TGTGCCAGCAGCTTGGTTGGACTAGCGGGCCTCACAGATACGCAGTATTTT. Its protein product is CASSLVGLAGLTDTQYF.

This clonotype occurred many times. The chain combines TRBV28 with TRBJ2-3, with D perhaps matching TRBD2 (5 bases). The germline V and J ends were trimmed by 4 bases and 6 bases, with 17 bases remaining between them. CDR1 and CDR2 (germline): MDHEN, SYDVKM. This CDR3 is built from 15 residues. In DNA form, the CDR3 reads TGTGCCAGCAGTTCCCAGGACCTGAGGAGGGATACGCAGTATTTT. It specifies CASSSQDLRRDTQYF.

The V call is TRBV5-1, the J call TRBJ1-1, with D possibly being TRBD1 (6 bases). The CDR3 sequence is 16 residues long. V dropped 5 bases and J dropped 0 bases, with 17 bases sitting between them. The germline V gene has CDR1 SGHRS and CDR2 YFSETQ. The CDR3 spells CASSSGAVFMNTEAFF. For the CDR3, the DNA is TGCGCCAGCAGTTCAGGGGCCGTATTTATGAACACTGAAGCTTTCTTT.

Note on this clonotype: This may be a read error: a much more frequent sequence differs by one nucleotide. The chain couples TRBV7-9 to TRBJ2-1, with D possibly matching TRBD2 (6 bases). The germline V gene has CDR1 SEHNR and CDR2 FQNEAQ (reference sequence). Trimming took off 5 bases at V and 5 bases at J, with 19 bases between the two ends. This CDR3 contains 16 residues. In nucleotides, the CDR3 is TGTGCCAGCAGCCTGCTAACGGGAGAGGCCAACAATGAGCAGTTCTTC. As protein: CASSLLTGEANNEQFF.